The rows below give T cell receptor beta chains drawn from one sample of a study of CD8 T cells in Susac syndrome. TCRdb processed the immunoSEQ multiplex PCR reads anew with MiXCR; each CDR3 protein has one entry. The sample shows 150,000 or so distinct CDR3 sequences, 85% to 95% of them seen only once. Specimen: CD4+ T cells from PBMCs. The receptors stem from a human donor with Susac syndrome. The CDR3 runs from the conserved cysteine through the conserved F or W. The D gene is left open where the match is weak.

V: TRBV29-1
D: TRBD1
J: TRBJ1-2
CDR3: CSVVSRGQNYGYTF

V: TRBV20-1
D: TRBD1
J: TRBJ2-4
CDR3: CSAELQGSKNIQYF

V: TRBV10-3
D: -
J: TRBJ2-7
CDR3: CAISESIANEQYF

V: TRBV29-1
D: -
J: TRBJ1-5
CDR3: CNLQGHSNQPQHF

V: TRBV5-1
D: TRBD1
J: TRBJ2-1
CDR3: CASRPGQGRNEQFF

V: TRBV5-6
D: TRBD1
J: TRBJ2-3
CDR3: CASSHRDRRGTDTQYF

V: TRBV12-3/TRBV12-4
D: -
J: TRBJ1-5
CDR3: CASSLLSNQPQHF

V: TRBV7-3
D: -
J: TRBJ2-3
CDR3: CASSLGAHSADTQYF

V: TRBV4-3
D: -
J: TRBJ1-5
CDR3: CASSQERSGNQPQHF

V: TRBV4-1
D: -
J: TRBJ2-7
CDR3: CASSQDPGAATRQYF

V: TRBV29-1
D: -
J: TRBJ2-5
CDR3: CSVERFRAEETQYF

V: TRBV11-1
D: -
J: TRBJ2-5
CDR3: CASSLRQPQETQYF

V: TRBV3-1
D: TRBD2
J: TRBJ2-7
CDR3: CASSRGLAAYEQYF

V: TRBV20-1
D: TRBD2
J: TRBJ2-1
CDR3: CSATGLAEYNEQFF

V: TRBV20-1
D: TRBD1
J: TRBJ1-2
CDR3: CSARNRGLGGYTF

V: TRBV5-1
D: -
J: TRBJ1-1
CDR3: CASSREVGNTEAFF

V: TRBV15
D: -
J: TRBJ1-4
CDR3: CAIPRPRRGEKLFF

V: TRBV19
D: -
J: TRBJ1-6
CDR3: CASSSITNSPLHF

V: TRBV20-1
D: -
J: TRBJ2-1
CDR3: CSARVVNEQFF

V: TRBV15
D: -
J: TRBJ2-1
CDR3: CATSREESVSYNEQFF

V: TRBV20-1
D: -
J: TRBJ1-3
CDR3: CSARDLRSSGNTIYF

V: TRBV18
D: -
J: TRBJ2-7
CDR3: CASSPGQQTYEQYF

V: TRBV9
D: -
J: TRBJ2-5
CDR3: CASSVTPREETQYF

V: TRBV19
D: -
J: TRBJ2-7
CDR3: CASSTQGTLTAYEQYF

V: TRBV13
D: TRBD2
J: TRBJ2-1
CDR3: CASSLRTSGRTYNEQFF

V: TRBV9
D: -
J: TRBJ2-7
CDR3: CASSLDLNSYEQYF

V: TRBV12-3/TRBV12-4
D: TRBD1
J: TRBJ1-5
CDR3: CASSDRVGQPQHF

V: TRBV7-9
D: -
J: TRBJ1-1
CDR3: CASSPGENTEAFF

V: TRBV2
D: -
J: TRBJ1-6
CDR3: CASSETTETLLRLHF

V: TRBV19
D: TRBD1
J: TRBJ1-2
CDR3: CASSRGRDSNYGYTF

V: TRBV3-1
D: -
J: TRBJ2-2
CDR3: CASSPPLWRLPGELFF